This T cell receptor beta chain is drawn from a study of identical twins (dated by TCRdb to the mid-2010s). Describing the broader study: To test whether fetal clonotypes persist, the study used deep sequencing on TCR alpha and beta repertoires from monozygotic twins, unrelated adults of various ages, and cord blood. To rule out contamination, the twin experiments were replicated at different times with different library preparation protocols. Overall results and qualifications from the work: Abundant cord blood beta clonotypes had fewer insertions, young adult naive repertoires showed a similar but weaker trend, and memory repertoires showed no such trend. Conclusions relied on cross-sectional statistical analysis, since the same donors could not be followed over many years. Out-of-frame TCR alpha sharing in monozygotic twins was systematically underestimated by recombination models, whereas sharing between unrelated individuals was in agreement with the recombination models. The excess sharing between twins in beta out-of-frame sequences was weaker because fewer shared sequences reduced the signal-to-noise ratio. Compared with coincidental sharing between unrelated individuals, out-of-frame TCR alpha sequences shared between twins showed an excess of sequences with low generation probability. Invariant T cells such as MAIT and iNKT could partly confound zero-insertion analyses, though diverse VJ usage argued against this for most clonotypes.

About this clonotype itself: Its recognized antigen is unknown. Within one base of it there is no much larger clone, and no base qualities were kept.

CDR1 SGDLS and CDR2 YYNGEE were looked up in the germline V gene. The CDR3 measures 12 amino acids from cysteine to phenylalanine. The retained sequence is limited to the CDR3, 36 bases, with the frame set at the first base. Between the V and J ends, shortened by 0 bases and 5 bases respectively, the junction contains 6 bases. Every donor was a healthy Caucasian. The twin cohort consisted of three pairs of female monozygotic twins, all aged about 18 to 30 years. Miltenyi CD45RO+ enrichment and human naive T-cell isolation kits were used to isolate memory (CD45RO+) and naive T cells from PBMC. The library was prepared using 5' RACE. Sequenced on an Illumina HiSeq 2000. Template switching introduced a universal primer binding site; the final cDNA contained a unique molecular identifier, enabling accurate counting of TCR cDNA molecules. First-strand cDNA for TCR alpha and beta chains was synthesized from specific primers in the conserved constant-segment region. Each cDNA library was double barcoded, with a SMART-Mk sample barcode plus Illumina barcodes, to control for contamination. TruSeq adapter sequences, together with Illumina sample barcodes, were added in two successive PCR steps. The TCR alpha and beta cDNA libraries were sequenced on the Illumina HiSeq platform using custom primers. Per the source publication's procedure: Raw reads were processed with MiGEC to extract unique molecular identifiers, and MiXCR was used to determine CDR3 positions. Recombination models were inferred per individual with the repgenHMM and IGoR tools using an EM algorithm. Shared clonotype analysis was performed with the tcR package in R, normalizing sharing by the product of cloneset sizes. Out-of-frame nonproductive sequences were analyzed to study raw recombination free of thymic and clonal selection effects. The public reads were run again by TCRdb, first through fastp at Q25 and then through MiXCR, and only productive beta chains were kept. For every CDR3 protein sequence, its rows merge into one entry that carries the most common genes and DNA. In this record, the V and J calls reflect TCRdb's handling and not the investigators' own analysis. The sample yields more than 250,000 distinct CDR3 sequences; roughly 8.6% were counted once. The ten largest clones add up to about 2.1% of the sample.

These sequences were also reported in another study, on yellow fever vaccine responses in identical twins. That second publication adds: The authors reported that the T cell response to vaccination in identical twins appeared partly convergent and partly personalized. In identical twins, the study followed T cell clones that responded to the vaccine with precision.

This TCR was recovered from a young woman in good health. Material for sequencing was memory (CD45RO+) T cells sorted from blood. In the paper's terms, the cell subset or site label means: CD45RO+ enriched T cells. The rearranged chain carries TRBV9 and TRBJ2-7; no D segment can be confidently identified. The DNA reads TGTGCCAGCAGCGTAGCTAGGGACGAGCAGTACTTC. This translates into CASSVARDEQYF.